This T cell receptor beta chain was observed in a study of regulatory T cells in long-lasting Graves disease. Study findings and constraints: Because few samples were included, accuracy may have been lower. Sharing of public clonotypes was greater in persistent patients (around 3,000) than in new patients (approximately 940). Thyroid tissue went unstudied; only peripheral blood was examined.

TCRdb called the reads again in MiXCR, with one record for every CDR3 protein. The table includes approximately 1,000 distinct CDR3 sequences, roughly four fifths detected once. As for this clonotype: Its antigen remains unidentified. One junction end does not reproduce the germline sequence, and a read error may be involved.

The CDR3 length is 12 residues. PBMCs were the source of the RNA used for TCR sequencing. Nine milliliters of peripheral blood were taken and placed in EDTA tubes. The chain recombines TRBV12-3 or TRBV12-4 with TRBJ1-1, with 7 bases fitting TRBD1. The source was peripheral blood mononuclear cells (PBMCs), collected with antithyroid drug treatment, in newly diagnosed or persistent Graves disease (not recorded which). The sequence derives from a woman aged 40 to 65 with Graves disease. CDR3 DNA sequence: TGTGCCAGCACCCTCGGGACAGCTGACGCTTTCTTT. The encoded protein is CASTLGTADAFF.